This T cell receptor beta chain was identified during a study of blood T cell repertoires in COVID-19. On the study more broadly: T cells, B-cell-depleted T cells, or PBMCs provided the cDNA or gDNA that served as material.

Produced via immunoSEQ multiplex PCR; TCRdb's table is partial and in-frame only. The table has some 48,000 clones, around 86% seen once. The CDR3 runs to 14 residues. V was cut by 4 bases and J by 8 bases, with 14 bases left in between. Germline lookup yields CDR1 LNHDA and CDR2 SQIVND (reference sequence). The chain links TRBV19 to TRBJ1-4; no clear D. The sequence derives from a woman of 80 years or more with acute or convalescent COVID-19. Source material: peripheral blood. CDR3 residues: CASSSHSNGEKLFF. CDR3 in DNA: TGTGCCAGTAGTAGCCACTCTAACGGGGAAAAACTGTTTTTT. The full variable domain, with the rest looked up from reference TRBV19 and TRBJ1-4, is DGGITQSPKYLFRKEGQNVTLSCEQNLNHDAMYWYRQDPGQGLRLIYYSQIVNDFQKGDIAEGYSVSREKKESFPLTVTSAQKNPTAFYLCASSSHSNGEKLFFGSGTQLSVL.